Shown below are 5 T cell receptor beta chains from a single sample sequenced in a study of graft-versus-host responses after intestinal transplantation. What these receptors recognize is not known. Libraries were prepared by immunoSEQ multiplex PCR; TCRdb keeps only in-frame clonotypes and omits some of them. The sample consists of about 94,000 clones, about 91% of them appearing once. The material was unstimulated CD8+ T cells sorted from spleen or lymph node cells, obtained before intestinal transplant. Receptor source: a human donor who received an intestinal transplant.

The chain employs TRBV7-9 and TRBJ2-1, with 9 bases aligning to TRBD2. CDR3 length: 16 residues. The germline gives CDR1 SEHNR, CDR2 FQNEAQ (reference sequence). Losses at the gene ends were 1 base for V and 4 bases for J; bases not matched to a gene: 5. The DNA for the CDR3 is TGTGCCAGCAGCTTAGGTCGACTAGCGGATTACAATGAGCAGTTCTTC. Its translation is CASSLGRLADYNEQFF.

The genes are TRBV4-1 and TRBJ2-7, with 8 bases fitting TRBD2. The CDR3 runs to 16 residues. CDR1 MGHRA and CDR2 YSYEKL come from the germline V gene. After removal of 1 base from V and 3 bases from J, the junction contained 8 bases not matched to a gene. This CDR3 reads CASSQVTSGGIYEQYF. The CDR3 DNA follows: TGCGCCAGCAGCCAAGTAACTAGCGGAGGAATCTACGAGCAGTACTTC.

This clone has a single count. This chain links TRBV6-5 with TRBJ2-1; 9 bases map to TRBD2. This CDR3 is 14 amino acids long. CDR1 is MNHEY, CDR2 SVGAGI, per germline. J gave up 8 bases and V 8 bases, and 10 bases lay outside the gene matches. CDR3 nucleotides: TGTGCCAGCTCGGAAGCGGGGGGCCTCCATGAGCAGTTCTTC. Protein sequence: CASSEAGGLHEQFF.

As for this clone: Other DNA sequences in this sample translate to the same CDR3. The V and J genes are TRBV5-6 and TRBJ2-7; 8 bases are a match to TRBD1. V lost 0 bases, J lost 4 bases, and 3 bases stayed unmatched. This CDR3 spans 14 amino acids. Germline V CDR1 and CDR2: SGHDT, YYEEEE. The CDR3 coding sequence is TGTGCCAGCAGCTTGGCAGGGGGCGAATACGAGCAGTACTTC. Its protein product is CASSLAGGEYEQYF.

The chain has TRBV9 and TRBJ1-2; D is undetermined. CDR1 and CDR2 (germline): SGDLS, YYNGEE. The CDR3 consists of 13 residues. Trimming took off 3 bases at V and 7 bases at J, with 13 bases between the two ends. The DNA for the CDR3 is TGTGCCAGCAGCGGGTCGGAGTCCTTTGGCTACACCTTC. It translates to CASSGSESFGYTF.